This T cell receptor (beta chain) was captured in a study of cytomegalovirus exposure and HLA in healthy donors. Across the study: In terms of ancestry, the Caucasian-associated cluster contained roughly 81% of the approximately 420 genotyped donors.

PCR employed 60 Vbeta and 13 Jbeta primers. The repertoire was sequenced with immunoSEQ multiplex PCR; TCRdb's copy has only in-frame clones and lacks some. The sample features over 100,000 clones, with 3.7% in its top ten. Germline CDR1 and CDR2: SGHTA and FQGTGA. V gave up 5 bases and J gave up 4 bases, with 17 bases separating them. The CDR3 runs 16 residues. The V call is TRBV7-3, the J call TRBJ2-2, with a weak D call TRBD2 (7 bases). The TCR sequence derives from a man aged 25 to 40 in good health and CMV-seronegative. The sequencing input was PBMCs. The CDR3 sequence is CASSPPGGAGTGELFF. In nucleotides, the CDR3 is TGTGCCAGCAGCCCCCCTGGGGGGGCGGGCACCGGGGAGCTGTTTTTT.